Sequencing of this TCR beta chain was carried out in a study of blood T cell repertoires in COVID-19. Study overall: PBMCs, B-cell-depleted T cells, or T cells provided the cDNA or gDNA that made up the material.

The germline V gene has CDR1 MNHNS and CDR2 SASEGT. Trimming removed 3 bases at V and 1 base at J, with 6 bases between. CDR3 size: 13 residues. In the authors' workflow: For nucleated cells, counts were estimated from reference gene primer amplification. Clones were sequenced by immunoSEQ multiplex PCR, and TCRdb holds only the in-frame ones, with some missing. Clone size and the V and J calls come from that table; the DNA yielded D and trimming. The profile shows 450,000 or so clones, 70% to 90% of them singletons. The chain recombines TRBV6-1 with TRBJ1-2; no firm D call. Sample: peripheral blood. The clonotype originates from a man between 18 and 29 years old with COVID-19, enrolled during active disease. CDR3 in DNA: TGTGCCAGCAGTGAGCGAAGTAACTATGGCTACACCTTC. It codes for CASSERSNYGYTF.